Listed below are T cell receptor beta chains from one sample, sequenced in a study of shared clonotypes between healthy human individuals. Sequencing used immunoSEQ multiplex PCR; TCRdb keeps in-frame clones, though not all of them. The sample shows hundreds of thousands of clones, about 98% of them seen only once. The specimen was naive CD8+ T cells sorted from blood. These receptors were obtained from a man aged 30 to 45 in good health. Each CDR3 is given without its conserved first and last residue.

CDR3aa	j_gene	v_gene	len
ASSPGRSLSSNEQF	TRBJ2-1	TRBV4-3	14
ASSPPTGPEQF	TRBJ2-1	TRBV9	11
ASSRGARRYEQY	TRBJ2-7	TRBV5-6	12
ASSFDRGQETQY	TRBJ2-5	TRBV27	12
ASSLVSGRIHEQY	TRBJ2-7	TRBV11-2	13
ASGLVGGQSSEAF	TRBJ1-1	TRBV12-5	13
SVDDTGYGYT	TRBJ1-2	TRBV29-1	10
AWSVFGGAGQPQH	TRBJ1-5	TRBV30	13
ALGQAPGAQY	TRBJ2-5	TRBV30	10
ASSPRVLGFYGYT	TRBJ1-2	TRBV28	13
ASSLARPTSGDLYEQF	TRBJ2-1	TRBV7-6	16